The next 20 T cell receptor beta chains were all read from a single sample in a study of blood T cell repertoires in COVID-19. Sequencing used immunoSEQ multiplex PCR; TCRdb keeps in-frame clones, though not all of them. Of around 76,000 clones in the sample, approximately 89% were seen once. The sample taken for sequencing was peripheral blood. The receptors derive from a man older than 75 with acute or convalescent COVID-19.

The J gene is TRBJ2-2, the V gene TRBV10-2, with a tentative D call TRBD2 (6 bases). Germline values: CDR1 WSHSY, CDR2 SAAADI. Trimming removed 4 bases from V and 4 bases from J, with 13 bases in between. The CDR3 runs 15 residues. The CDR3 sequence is CASSGVQGGTGELFF. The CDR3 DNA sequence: TGCGCCAGCAGTGGTGTGCAGGGAGGCACCGGGGAGCTGTTTTTT.

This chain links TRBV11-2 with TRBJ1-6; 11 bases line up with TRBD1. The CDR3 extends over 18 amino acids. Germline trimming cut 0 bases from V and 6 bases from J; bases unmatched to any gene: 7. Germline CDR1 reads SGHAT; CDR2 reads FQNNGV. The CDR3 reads CASSLDSGTGGFNSPLHF. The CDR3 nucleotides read TGTGCCAGCAGCTTAGACTCCGGGACAGGGGGTTTTAATTCACCCCTCCACTTT.

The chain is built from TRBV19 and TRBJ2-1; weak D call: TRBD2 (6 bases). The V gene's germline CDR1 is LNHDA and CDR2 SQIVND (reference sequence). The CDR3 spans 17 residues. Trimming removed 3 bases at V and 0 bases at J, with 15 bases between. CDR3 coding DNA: TGTGCCAGTAGTATTCCGGGACTTCTGAGCTCCTACAATGAGCAGTTCTTC. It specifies CASSIPGLLSSYNEQFF.

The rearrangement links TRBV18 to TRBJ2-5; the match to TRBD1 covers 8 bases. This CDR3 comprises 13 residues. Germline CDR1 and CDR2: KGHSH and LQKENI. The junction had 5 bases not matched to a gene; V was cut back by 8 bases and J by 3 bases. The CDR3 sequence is CASAQGDEETQYF. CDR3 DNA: TGTGCCAGCGCACAGGGGGATGAAGAGACCCAGTACTTC.

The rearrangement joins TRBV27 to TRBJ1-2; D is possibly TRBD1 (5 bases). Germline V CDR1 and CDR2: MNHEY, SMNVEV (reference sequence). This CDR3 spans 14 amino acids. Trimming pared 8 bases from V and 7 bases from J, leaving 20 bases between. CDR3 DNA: TGTGCCAGCGGGCCCGGGGGTCCCTGGGGTGGCTACACCTTC. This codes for CASGPGGPWGGYTF.

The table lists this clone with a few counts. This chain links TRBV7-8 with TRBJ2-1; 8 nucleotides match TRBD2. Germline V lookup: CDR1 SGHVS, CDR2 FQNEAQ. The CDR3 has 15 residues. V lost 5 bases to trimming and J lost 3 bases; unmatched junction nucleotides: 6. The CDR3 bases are TGTGCCAGCAGCCCGGCCCTAGCGGGCTACAATGAGCAGTTCTTC. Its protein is CASSPALAGYNEQFF.

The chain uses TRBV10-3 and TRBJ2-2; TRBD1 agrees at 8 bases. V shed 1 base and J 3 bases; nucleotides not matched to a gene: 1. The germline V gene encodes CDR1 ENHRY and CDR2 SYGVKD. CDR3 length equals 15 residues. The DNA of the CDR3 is TGTGCCATCAGTGAGTGGGACAGGTACACCGGGGAGCTGTTTTTT. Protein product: CAISEWDRYTGELFF.

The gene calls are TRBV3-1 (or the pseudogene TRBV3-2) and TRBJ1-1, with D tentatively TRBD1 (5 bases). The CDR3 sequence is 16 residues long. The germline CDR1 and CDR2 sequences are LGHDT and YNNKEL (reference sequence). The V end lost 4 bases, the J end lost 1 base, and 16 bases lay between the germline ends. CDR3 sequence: CASSPWKDSSNTEAFF. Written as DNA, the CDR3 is TGTGCCAGCAGCCCTTGGAAAGACAGCTCGAACACTGAAGCTTTCTTT.

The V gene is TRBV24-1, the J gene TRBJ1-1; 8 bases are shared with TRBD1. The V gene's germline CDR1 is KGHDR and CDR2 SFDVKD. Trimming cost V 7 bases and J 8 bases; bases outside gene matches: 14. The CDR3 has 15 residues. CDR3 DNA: TGTGCCACCAGACGGTCCGGGACAGGCCGGTCCGAAGCTTTCTTT. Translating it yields CATRRSGTGRSEAFF.

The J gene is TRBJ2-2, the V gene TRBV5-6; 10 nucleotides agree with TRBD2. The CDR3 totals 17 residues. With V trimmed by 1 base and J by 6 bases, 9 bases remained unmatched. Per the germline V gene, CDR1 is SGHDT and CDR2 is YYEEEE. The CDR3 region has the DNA TGTGCCAGCAGCTTGTTATCTAGCGGGAGAATGGCCGGGGAGCTGTTTTTT. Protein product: CASSLLSSGRMAGELFF.

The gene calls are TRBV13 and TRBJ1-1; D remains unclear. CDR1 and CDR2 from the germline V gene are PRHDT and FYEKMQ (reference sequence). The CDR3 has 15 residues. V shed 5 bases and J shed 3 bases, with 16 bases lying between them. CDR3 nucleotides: TGTGCCAGCAGCAGCCGTGAGGGCGCGGACACTGAAGCTTTCTTT. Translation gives CASSSREGADTEAFF.

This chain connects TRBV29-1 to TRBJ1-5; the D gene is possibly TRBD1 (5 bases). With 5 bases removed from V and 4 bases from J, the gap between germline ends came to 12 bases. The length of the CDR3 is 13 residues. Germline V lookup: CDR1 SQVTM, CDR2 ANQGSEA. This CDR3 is CSVILTENQPQHF. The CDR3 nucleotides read TGCAGCGTTATCTTGACAGAAAATCAGCCCCAGCATTTT.

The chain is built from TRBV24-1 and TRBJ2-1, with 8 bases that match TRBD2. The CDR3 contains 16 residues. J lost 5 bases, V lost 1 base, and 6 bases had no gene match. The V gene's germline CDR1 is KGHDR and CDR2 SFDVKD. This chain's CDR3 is CATSDLGRGVNNEQFF. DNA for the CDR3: TGTGCCACCAGTGATTTAGGGCGGGGGGTGAACAATGAGCAGTTCTTC.

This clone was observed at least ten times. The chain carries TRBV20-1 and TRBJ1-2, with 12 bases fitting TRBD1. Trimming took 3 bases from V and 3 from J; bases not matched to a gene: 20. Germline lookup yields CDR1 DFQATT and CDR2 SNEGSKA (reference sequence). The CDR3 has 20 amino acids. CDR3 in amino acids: CSASPSPPRDRGRLDYGYTF. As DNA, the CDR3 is TGCAGTGCTAGTCCCTCCCCTCCTCGGGACAGGGGGCGGTTGGACTATGGCTACACCTTC.

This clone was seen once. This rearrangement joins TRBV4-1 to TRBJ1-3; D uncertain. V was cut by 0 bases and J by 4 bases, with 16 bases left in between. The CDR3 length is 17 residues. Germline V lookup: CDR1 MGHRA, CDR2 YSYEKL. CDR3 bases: TGCGCCAGCAGCCAAGAAAGCCGGGGAGGGATCGGAAACACCATATATTTT. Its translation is CASSQESRGGIGNTIYF.

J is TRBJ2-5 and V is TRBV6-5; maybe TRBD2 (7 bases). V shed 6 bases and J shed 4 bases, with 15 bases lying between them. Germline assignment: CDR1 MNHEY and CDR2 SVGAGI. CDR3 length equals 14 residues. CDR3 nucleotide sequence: TGTGCCAGCAGCCAGGAGGGGGAGGGAGAGACCCAGTACTTC. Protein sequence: CASSQEGEGETQYF.

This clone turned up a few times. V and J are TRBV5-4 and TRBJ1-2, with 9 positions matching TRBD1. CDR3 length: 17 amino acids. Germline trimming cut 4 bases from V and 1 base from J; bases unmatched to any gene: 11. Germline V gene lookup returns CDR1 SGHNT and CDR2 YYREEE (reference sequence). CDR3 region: CASSPPPRDRVNYGYTF. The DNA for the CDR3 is TGTGCCAGCAGCCCCCCCCCGAGGGACAGGGTTAACTATGGCTACACCTTC.

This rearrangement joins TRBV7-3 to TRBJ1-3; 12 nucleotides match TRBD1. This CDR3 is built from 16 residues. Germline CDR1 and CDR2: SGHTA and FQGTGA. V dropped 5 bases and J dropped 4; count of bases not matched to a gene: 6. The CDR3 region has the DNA TGTGCCAGCAGCGCGTCCGGGACAGGGGGCGGAAACACCATATATTTT. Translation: CASSASGTGGGNTIYF.

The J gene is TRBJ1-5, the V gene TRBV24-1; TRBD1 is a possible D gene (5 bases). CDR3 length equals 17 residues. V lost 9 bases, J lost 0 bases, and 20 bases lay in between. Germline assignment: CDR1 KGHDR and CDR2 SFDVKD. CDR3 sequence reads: CATPSWGGSYSNQPQHF. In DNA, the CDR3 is TGTGCCACCCCGAGTTGGGGCGGCTCTTATAGCAATCAGCCCCAGCATTTT.

The CDR3 is CASSRGQNTEAFF. As DNA, the CDR3 is TGTGCCAGCAGCCGGGGACAGAACACTGAAGCTTTCTTT. The genes are TRBV3-1 (or the pseudogene TRBV3-2) and TRBJ1-1, with a tentative D call TRBD1 (6 bases). This CDR3 spans 13 amino acids. Germline CDR1 and CDR2: LGHDT and YNNKEL (reference sequence). The V end lost 4 bases, the J end lost 1 base, and 7 bases lay between the germline ends.